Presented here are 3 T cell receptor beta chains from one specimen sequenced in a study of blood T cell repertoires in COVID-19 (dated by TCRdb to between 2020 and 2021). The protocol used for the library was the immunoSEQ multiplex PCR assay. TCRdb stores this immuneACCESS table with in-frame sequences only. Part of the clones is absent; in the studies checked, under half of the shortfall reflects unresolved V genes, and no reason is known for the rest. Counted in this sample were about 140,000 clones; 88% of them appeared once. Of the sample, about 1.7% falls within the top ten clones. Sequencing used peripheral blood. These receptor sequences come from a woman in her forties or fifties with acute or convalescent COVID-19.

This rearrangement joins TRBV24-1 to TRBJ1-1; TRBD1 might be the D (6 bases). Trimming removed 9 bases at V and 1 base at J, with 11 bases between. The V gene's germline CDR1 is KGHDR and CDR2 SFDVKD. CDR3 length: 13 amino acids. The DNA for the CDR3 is TGTGCCACCCGGACAGAACAGAACACTGAAGCTTTCTTT. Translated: CATRTEQNTEAFF.

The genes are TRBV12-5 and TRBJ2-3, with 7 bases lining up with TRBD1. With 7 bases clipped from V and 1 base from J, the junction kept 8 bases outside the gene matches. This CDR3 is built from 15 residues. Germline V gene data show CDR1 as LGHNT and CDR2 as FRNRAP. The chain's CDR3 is CASALSTGRTDTQYF. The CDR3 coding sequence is TGTGCTAGTGCCCTCTCGACAGGGCGCACAGATACGCAGTATTTT. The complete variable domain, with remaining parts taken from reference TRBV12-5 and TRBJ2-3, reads DARVTQTPRHKVTEMGQEVTMRCQPILGHNTVFWYRQTMMQGLELLAYFRNRAPLDDSGMPKDRFSAEMPDATLATLKIQPSEPRDSAVYFCASALSTGRTDTQYFGPGTRLTVL.

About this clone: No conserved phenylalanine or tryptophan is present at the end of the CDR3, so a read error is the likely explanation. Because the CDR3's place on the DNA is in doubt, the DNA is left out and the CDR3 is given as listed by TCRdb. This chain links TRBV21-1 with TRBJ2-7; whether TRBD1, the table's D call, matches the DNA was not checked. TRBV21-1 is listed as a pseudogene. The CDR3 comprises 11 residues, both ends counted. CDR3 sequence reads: CASSKCYRESY.